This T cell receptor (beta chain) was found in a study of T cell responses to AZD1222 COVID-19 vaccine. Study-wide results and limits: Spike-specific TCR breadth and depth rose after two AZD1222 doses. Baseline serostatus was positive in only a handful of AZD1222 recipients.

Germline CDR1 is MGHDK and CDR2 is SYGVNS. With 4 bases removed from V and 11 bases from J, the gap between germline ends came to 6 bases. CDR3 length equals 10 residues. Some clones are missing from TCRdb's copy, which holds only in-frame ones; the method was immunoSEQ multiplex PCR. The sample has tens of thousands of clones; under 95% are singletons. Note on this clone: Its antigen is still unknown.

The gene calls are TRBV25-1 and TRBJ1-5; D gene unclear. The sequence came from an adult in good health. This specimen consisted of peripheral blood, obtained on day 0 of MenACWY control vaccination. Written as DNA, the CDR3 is TGTGCCAGCAGTGTACAGACCCAGCATTTT. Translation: CASSVQTQHF.